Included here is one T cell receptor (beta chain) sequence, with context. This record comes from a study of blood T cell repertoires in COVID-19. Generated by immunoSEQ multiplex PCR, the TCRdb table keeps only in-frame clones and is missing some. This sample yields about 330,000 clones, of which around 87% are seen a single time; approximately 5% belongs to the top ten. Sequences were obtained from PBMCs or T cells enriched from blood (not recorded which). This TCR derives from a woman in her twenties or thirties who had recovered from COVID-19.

The CDR3 protein is CSATGNGYTF. CDR3 coding DNA: TGCAGTGCTACAGGGAATGGCTACACCTTC. The chain employs TRBV20-1 and TRBJ1-2, with D possibly matching TRBD1 (5 bases). The germline V gene has CDR1 DFQATT and CDR2 SNEGSKA (reference sequence). Trimming left V 4 bases short and J 6 bases short, with 6 bases between. The CDR3 spans 10 residues.